This entry concerns a single TCR beta chain. Its antigen is currently unknown. The data originate from a study of persistence of HIV-infected CD4 T cells. Sequencing used immunoSEQ version 4 in survey mode. TCRdb's table, derived via immunoSEQ multiplex PCR, lists solely in-frame clones and lacks some. The sample has 40,000 to 45,000 clones; approximately 90% are singletons. The germline CDR1 and CDR2 sequences are SGHTA and FQGNSA. The CDR3 is 15 amino acids. V was pared by 3 bases and J by 7 bases, with 9 bases of the junction left unmatched. Anti-CD3/anti-CD28 beads served as a nonspecific positive control stimulus. Responding CD4+ T cells were sorted by upregulation of both CD40 ligand and CD69. Donors had CD4+ T cell counts above 400 cells/uL and were CMV-seropositive. For around 19 hours, CD8-depleted PBMCs received anti-CD28/CD49d costimulation, a CD40-blocking antibody and enfuvirtide.

This receptor was identified in an adult man with HIV who was CMV-seropositive. The chain carries TRBV7-2 and TRBJ1-5; 7 bases line up with TRBD1. The source was CD4+ T cells sorted from PBMCs after 18-hour stimulation, collected from a patient who received antiretroviral therapy. The CDR3 sequence: CASSFGGGGGQPQHF. In nucleotides, the CDR3 is TGTGCCAGCAGCTTTGGAGGGGGCGGGGGGCAGCCCCAGCATTTT.